This passage covers 6 T cell receptor beta chains from one sample sequenced in a study of cytomegalovirus exposure and HLA in healthy donors. In the PCR, 60 Vbeta and 13 Jbeta primers were used. The table came from immunoSEQ multiplex PCR; TCRdb's copy has only in-frame clones and leaves some out. The sample holds tens of thousands of clones, about 80% seen once. The sequencing sample was made of PBMCs. The receptors originated from a man aged 45-65 years in good health and CMV-seronegative.

A few counts support this clone. V is TRBV19 and J is TRBJ2-7, with TRBD2 matching over 8 bases. This CDR3 has 13 residues. Germline CDR1 is LNHDA and CDR2 is SQIVND (reference sequence). V lost 7 bases to trimming and J lost 5 bases; unmatched junction nucleotides: 7. The CDR3, as DNA: TGTGCCAGTACCCGGACTAGCAGTGACGAGCAGTACTTC. Its protein is CASTRTSSDEQYF. The complete variable domain, with remaining parts taken from reference TRBV19 and TRBJ2-7, reads DGGITQSPKYLFRKEGQNVTLSCEQNLNHDAMYWYRQDPGQGLRLIYYSQIVNDFQKGDIAEGYSVSREKKESFPLTVTSAQKNPTAFYLCASTRTSSDEQYFGPGTRLTVT.

This clone has only a few counts. This sequence joins TRBV11-2 and TRBJ2-7; 11 bases are a match to TRBD2. The CDR3 covers 14 residues. V lost 4 bases to trimming and J lost 3 bases; unmatched junction nucleotides: 2. Germline CDR1 is SGHAT and CDR2 is FQNNGV. CDR3 in amino acids: CASSSGTSGYEQYF. CDR3 nucleotides: TGTGCCAGCAGCTCCGGGACTAGCGGCTACGAGCAGTACTTC. Supplemented by reference TRBV11-2 and TRBJ2-7, the full variable domain reads EAGVAQSPRYKIIEKRQSVAFWCNPISGHATLYWYQQILGQGPKLLIQFQNNGVVDDSQLPKDRFSAERLKGVDSTLKIQPAKLEDSAVYLCASSSGTSGYEQYFGPGTRLTVT.

This clone was picked up a small number of times. This rearrangement joins TRBV15 to TRBJ1-2; D unresolved. The CDR3 covers 15 residues. Looked up from germline, CDR1 is LNHNV and CDR2 is YYDKDF (reference sequence). The germline V and J ends were trimmed by 1 base and 0 bases, with 9 bases remaining between them. CDR3 DNA: TGTGCCACCAGCAGAGTTGACGGAGCTAACTATGGCTACACCTTC. Protein: CATSRVDGANYGYTF. The whole variable domain, remainder taken from reference TRBV15 and TRBJ1-2, is DAMVIQNPRYQVTQFGKPVTLSCSQTLNHNVMYWYQQKSSQAPKLLFHYYDKDFNNEADTPDNFQSRRPNTSFCFLDIRSPGLGDTAMYLCATSRVDGANYGYTFGSGTRLTVV.

This clone was counted once. The chain is built from TRBV7-9 and TRBJ1-1, with no clear D. From germline, CDR1 is SEHNR and CDR2 FQNEAQ (reference sequence). V shed 2 bases and J shed 10 bases, with 14 bases lying between them. This CDR3 has 13 residues. This chain's CDR3 is CASSLYRNGVAFF. Here the CDR3 DNA reads TGTGCCAGCAGCTTATATCGGAACGGGGTAGCTTTCTTT.

A single count supports this clone. This rearrangement joins TRBV5-4 to TRBJ2-3; D remains unclear. This CDR3 region has 13 residues. CDR1 SGHNT and CDR2 YYREEE come from the germline V gene (reference sequence). Trimming pared 4 bases from V and 5 bases from J, leaving 11 bases between. The CDR3 bases are TGTGCCAGCAGCCCGGAGTGGCAAGATACGCAGTATTTT. Protein: CASSPEWQDTQYF.

The chain is built from TRBV6-6 and TRBJ2-3, with D possibly matching TRBD1 (6 bases). CDR1 and CDR2 from the germline V gene are MNHNY and SVGAGI (reference sequence). The V end lost 6 bases, the J end lost 13 bases, and 14 bases lay between the germline ends. The CDR3 runs 11 residues. The CDR3 nucleotides read TGTGCCAGCAGCCTACAGGGCTGGGAGTATTTT. Translated, it gives CASSLQGWEYF.